The clone carrying this T cell receptor beta chain was recorded many times. This entry is derived from a study of T cells in Graves' hyperthyroidism and ophthalmopathy. Trimming took 6 bases from V and 8 from J, leaving 23 bases between them. This CDR3 region has 16 residues. There were TCR beta CDR3 regions amplified from RNA transcripts. Researchers ran a first-round RT-PCR on the TCR CDR3 using the HTBI primer set. In TCRdb, the multiplex PCR reads were re-called with MiXCR into one record per CDR3 protein. The sample lists about 580,000 distinct CDR3 sequences; around 13% were seen once. The gene calls are TRBV12-3 or TRBV12-4 and TRBJ2-1, with D possibly TRBD2 on 5 matching bases. Sequencing input: blood. This TCR was recovered from a woman under 40 with Graves' hyperthyroidism that later progressed to Graves' ophthalmopathy. Written as DNA, the CDR3 is TGTGCCAGCAGGACCAAACTAGATCCTCTCGGCGATGAGCAGTTCTTC. This encodes CASRTKLDPLGDEQFF.